This TCR beta chain was retrieved from a study of identical twins (dated by TCRdb to the mid-2010s). Turning to the overall study: TCR alpha and beta repertoires from monozygotic twins, unrelated adults of various ages and cord blood were deep-sequenced to test whether fetal clonotypes persist. Replicate twin experiments were performed at different times using different library preparation protocols to rule out contamination. Beyond this particular receptor, the publication reports: In monozygotic twins, recombination models systematically underestimated out-of-frame TCR alpha sharing, but the models matched the sharing seen between unrelated individuals. Compared with coincidental sharing between unrelated individuals, out-of-frame TCR alpha sequences shared between twins had an excess of sequences with low generation probability. Conclusions relied on cross-sectional statistical analysis, since the same donors could not be followed over many years. A weaker excess of twin sharing was found in beta out-of-frame sequences because the signal-to-noise ratio was lowered by fewer shared sequences. Fewer insertions were carried by abundant cord blood beta clonotypes, a similar but weaker trend appeared in young adult naive repertoires, and no such trend appeared in memory repertoires. Invariant T cells such as MAIT and iNKT could partly confound zero-insertion analyses, although diverse VJ usage argued against such confounding for most clonotypes.

All donors were healthy Caucasians. The twin cohort consisted of three pairs of female monozygotic twins, all aged roughly 18 to 29 years. Positive isolation kits from Invitrogen were used to isolate the CD4+ and CD8+ T cell populations. With respect to this clonotype: Which antigen it targets is not known. No quality values exist for individual bases; no much larger clone is one base distant.

The library was produced with 5' RACE. Instrument used: Illumina HiSeq 2000. A universal primer binding site was introduced by template switching, and a unique molecular identifier was present in the final cDNA, enabling accurate counting of TCR cDNA molecules. First-strand cDNA for TCR alpha and beta chains was synthesized from specific primers in the conserved constant-segment region. To control for contamination, every cDNA library was double barcoded, receiving both a SMART-Mk sample barcode and Illumina barcodes. TruSeq adapter sequences, together with Illumina sample barcodes, were added in two successive PCR steps. The TCR alpha and beta cDNA libraries were sequenced on the Illumina HiSeq platform using custom primers. In the source study's methods: MiGEC processed the raw reads to extract unique molecular identifiers, while MiXCR was used to determine the CDR3 positions. Recombination models were inferred per individual with the repgenHMM and IGoR tools using an EM algorithm. The tcR package in R was used for shared clonotype analysis, with sharing normalized by the product of cloneset sizes. To study raw recombination free of thymic and clonal selection effects, out-of-frame nonproductive sequences were analyzed. The raw public reads went through TCRdb reprocessing: fastp at Q25, MiXCR clone calling, in-frame beta chains kept. Records with the same CDR3 protein are collapsed into one entry carrying the most frequent genes and DNA. The V and J calls shown here were made by TCRdb, not taken from the authors' results. Within this sample are 500,000 to 550,000 distinct CDR3 sequences, with 20% to 25% of them counted one time only. The top ten clones comprise around 0.9% of the sample.

These data also formed part of another study, on T cells expressing NK-cell markers. As that second study puts it: In sorted CD3+CD56+NKG2C+, CD3+CD56+NKG2C- and CD3+CD56-NKG2C+ T-cell subsets from eight donors, TCR beta-chain repertoires were profiled. Among the eight sequenced donors, seven were HCMV-seropositive and one was HCMV-seronegative. In several experiments an anti-gammadeltaTCR antibody was added to restrict sorting to alphabetaTCR-expressing T cells. In more than five donors, the dominant CD3+CD56+NKG2C+ clonotypes were found to rank among the top 10 CD8+ clonotypes and to make up roughly 1.0-7.5% of CD8+ T cells. Those dominant clonotypes were again the most abundant among CD3+CD56-NKG2C+ cells in a handful of donors, at about 28.3-65%. Whether the expanded NKG2C-expressing T cell clones were specific for HCMV antigens remained unclear. The eight sequenced donors were randomly selected healthy volunteers, three men and five women. HCMV serostatus was determined by detecting HCMV-specific IgG in serum with a commercial ELISA kit. MIGEC was used to demultiplex reads and group the reads by UMI, and MiTCR was used to assemble and quantify clonotypes. To remove erroneous sequences, TCR cDNA sequences were retained only when supported by two or more reads. The tcR package was used for downstream repertoire analysis, and clonotypes were matched across fractions by CDR3 nucleotide sequence plus V segment. VDJmatch was used to annotate antigen specificity against VDJdb, with one amino acid substitution in CDR3 allowed.

The sequence came from a young woman in good health. Sample: CD4+ T cells sorted from blood.

The DNA reads TGTGCCAGTCGCCGAGCGGGGAGGGACGCCGGGGAGCTGTTTTTT. It translates as CASRRAGRDAGELFF. The sequence links TRBV12-3 or TRBV12-4 to TRBJ2-2; 7 bases in between match TRBD2. Germline trimming amounts to 9 bases on V and 6 bases on J, with 13 as the count of junction bases outside the gene matches. Its CDR3 holds 15 amino acids, cysteine through phenylalanine. CDR3 DNA is the only sequence kept; it has 45 bases, read in frame from the first base.